This TCR beta chain was found in a study of blood T cell repertoires in COVID-19. Across the whole study: The cDNA or gDNA used as material had been derived from T cells, B-cell-depleted T cells, or PBMCs.

Participants were aged about 18 to 90 years, lived in 24 US areas, and enrolled virtually. Trimming left V 0 bases short and J 4 bases short, with 12 bases between. Germline values: CDR1 KGHSH, CDR2 LQKENI. This CDR3 is 15 amino acids long. Using immunoSEQ multiplex PCR, the repertoire was profiled, and TCRdb retains in-frame clones only, with some absent. This sample carries about 370,000 clones, roughly nine tenths of them seen once, and the ten largest clones take approximately 1.5%. This sequence originates from a woman between 25 and 40 years old who had recovered from COVID-19. The chain recombines TRBV18 with TRBJ1-1; tentatively, D is TRBD1 (6 bases). Sequenced sample: PBMCs or T cells enriched from blood (not recorded which). The chain's CDR3 is CASSPPQGGGTEAFF. The CDR3 coding sequence is TGTGCCAGCTCACCACCCCAGGGAGGGGGCACTGAAGCTTTCTTT.